This T cell receptor beta chain is from a study of cytomegalovirus exposure and HLA in healthy donors. Primers for the PCR totalled 60 Vbeta and 13 Jbeta. Using immunoSEQ multiplex PCR, the repertoire was profiled, and TCRdb retains in-frame clones only, with some absent. The data hold some 170,000 clones, with 80% observed a single time. V was clipped by 0 bases and J by 10 bases, with 18 bases between them. CDR3 size: 15 residues. Looked up from germline, CDR1 is LGHNA and CDR2 is YSLEER. This receptor was taken from a man in his thirties or forties in good health and CMV-seronegative. The V gene is TRBV4-3, the J gene TRBJ1-2; no clear D. The specimen sequenced was PBMCs. CDR3 DNA: TGCGCCAGCAGCCAAGATTTGGGAGGATCCGACTTCTACACCTTC. It codes for CASSQDLGGSDFYTF.